This T cell receptor beta chain was recovered during a study of blood T cell repertoires in COVID-19. Participants had their cohort set by participant-reported clinical history. In the authors' methods: From reference gene primer amplification, estimates of nucleated cell counts were derived. The data were produced by immunoSEQ multiplex PCR, yet TCRdb's version contains in-frame clones alone and is incomplete. V and J calls and clone size are those listed in that table; D and trimming were worked out from the DNA. The data hold over 200,000 clones, with about nine tenths observed a single time. The V gene end was trimmed by 1 base and the J gene end by 7 bases; junction bases not matched to a gene: 5. Germline V gene sequence: CDR1 SGHAT, CDR2 FQNNGV. The CDR3 is 15 amino acids.

The receptor was isolated from a man aged 18 to 30 who had recovered from COVID-19. Sequencing used PBMCs or T cells enriched from blood (not recorded which). The chain couples TRBV11-2 to TRBJ1-5, with 9 bases identical to TRBD1. The CDR3 coding sequence is TGTGCCAGCAGCTTAGGCGGACAGGGGAAACAGCCCCAGCATTTT. It translates to CASSLGGQGKQPQHF.